This TCR beta chain originates from a study of control samples from healthy donors and cancer patients. Clones were sequenced by immunoSEQ multiplex PCR, and TCRdb holds only the in-frame ones, with some missing. The repertoire consists of 150,000 or so clones, with about 90% occurring once and the leading ten covering roughly 0.7%. This CDR3 contains 16 residues. CDR1 and CDR2 from the germline V gene are MDHEN and SYDVKM. Trimming shortened V by 7 bases and J by 3 bases, and 19 bases separated the two germline ends. This rearrangement joins TRBV28 to TRBJ1-5; no clear D gene. Sequenced: blood. The sequence came from a woman in her thirties in good health. CDR3 DNA: TGTGCCAGCAATCGGCACACCGCTGCTTCCAATCAGCCCCAGCATTTT. This translates into CASNRHTAASNQPQHF.